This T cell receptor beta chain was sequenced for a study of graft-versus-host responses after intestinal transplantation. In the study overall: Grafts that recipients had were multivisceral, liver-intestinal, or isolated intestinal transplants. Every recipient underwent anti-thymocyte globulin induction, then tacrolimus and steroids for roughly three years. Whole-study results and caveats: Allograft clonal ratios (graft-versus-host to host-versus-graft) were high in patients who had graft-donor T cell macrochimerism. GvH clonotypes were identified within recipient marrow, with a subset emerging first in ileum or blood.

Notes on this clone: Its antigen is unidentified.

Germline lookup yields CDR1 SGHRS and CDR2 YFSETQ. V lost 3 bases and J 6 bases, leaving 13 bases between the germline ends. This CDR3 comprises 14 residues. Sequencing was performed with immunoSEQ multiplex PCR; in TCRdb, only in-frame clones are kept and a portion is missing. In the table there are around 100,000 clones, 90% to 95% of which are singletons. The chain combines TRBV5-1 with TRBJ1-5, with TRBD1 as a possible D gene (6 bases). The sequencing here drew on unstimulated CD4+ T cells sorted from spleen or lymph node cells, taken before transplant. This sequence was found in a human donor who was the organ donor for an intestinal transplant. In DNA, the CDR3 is TGCGCCAGCAGCTATTCGGGGGGCAGTCAGCCCCAGCATTTT. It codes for CASSYSGGSQPQHF.